This T cell receptor beta chain originates from a study of early stage breast cancer tumors. Turning to the study itself: Most invasive tumors, about 75% of the 16, were ER+/PR+/HER2-. Invasive lobular carcinomas made up about 30% of the 12 ER+/PR+/HER2- tumors.

Trimming left V 3 bases short and J 1 base short, with 16 bases between. This CDR3 contains 16 residues. Germline-derived CDR1 and CDR2 are SGHAT and FQNNGV. The method was immunoSEQ multiplex PCR; TCRdb's version includes in-frame clones alone and lacks a portion of them. Of 45,000 to 60,000 clones in the sample, around 90% were seen once. With respect to this clone: The antigen remains unidentified.

Study-wide findings and caveats: Tumor and normal breast were distinguished via blood comparison in most of the 16 patients. Most shared enriched TCRB sequences were commonly generated ones.

This chain connects TRBV11-2 to TRBJ2-7; perhaps TRBD1 as D (5 bases). Sequenced input: blood. The sequence was collected from a person aged 65-85 years with breast cancer. The CDR3 DNA follows: TGTGCCAGCAGCTTTCTGTCCCAAAGGGGTTCCTACGAGCAGTACTTC. It is translated as CASSFLSQRGSYEQYF.